The 13 T cell receptor beta chains given below trace back to one sample, sequenced in a study of tumor and adjacent non-tumor tissue in lung cancer. RNA was extracted from bulk tissue without any cell sorting. Three rounds of nested PCR, following a modified ARM-PCR protocol, produced the TCRbeta library. TCRdb used MiXCR to reprocess the multiplex PCR reads, holding one entry per CDR3 protein. The table has about 75,000 distinct CDR3 sequences, over 70% seen once; the top ten hold approximately 12%. The material sequenced was lung tumor tissue. These receptors came from a woman aged 45-59 years with non-small cell lung cancer.

As for this clonotype: A much more abundant neighbour one base away suggests this may be a read error. In this CDR3 the conserved last residue, phenylalanine or tryptophan, is missing, so a read error is likely. This CDR3 is CAAQTTTNSPLHL. The DNA of the CDR3 is TGTGCCGCACAGACCACGACGAATTCACCCCTCCACTTA. The chain couples TRBV2 to TRBJ1-6; no reliable D call. The CDR3 is made up of 13 amino acids. CDR1 SNHLY and CDR2 FYNNEI come from the germline V gene. V was trimmed by 11 bases and J by 7 bases, leaving 15 bases between them.

As regards this clonotype: The junction and the germline gene differ at one end; a read error may be behind it. J is TRBJ2-1 and V is TRBV10-3, with TRBD2 matching over 7 bases. This CDR3 region has 16 residues. Germline V gene data show CDR1 as ENHRY and CDR2 as SYGVKD. This chain's CDR3 is CATSEPGLEGKNEQFF. DNA of the CDR3: TGTGCCACCAGTGAGCCTGGACTAGAGGGAAAGAATGAGCAGTTCTTC.

The V gene is TRBV11-2, the J gene TRBJ2-4; the match to TRBD2 covers 7 bases. Germline V gene lookup returns CDR1 SGHAT and CDR2 FQNNGV. This CDR3 comprises 15 residues. CDR3 sequence: CISSFPSGTGDIQYF. DNA of the CDR3: TGTATCAGCAGTTTCCCTAGCGGAACTGGGGACATTCAGTACTTC.

The DNA of the CDR3 is TGTGCCAGCAGCATGGGGAATTCACTTCTCCACTTT. Translation: CASSMGNSLLHF. The V and J genes are TRBV6-1 and TRBJ1-6; D is uncertain. The CDR3 contains 12 residues. The germline gives CDR1 MNHNS, CDR2 SASEGT. Trimming left V 6 bases short and J 16 bases short, with 16 bases between.

This clonotype was seen just once. This may arise from a read error, as a much more abundant clone is one base away. The rearrangement uses TRBV20-1 and TRBJ2-1; D possibly corresponds to TRBD2 (6 bases). CDR3 length: 15 amino acids. Germline V lookup: CDR1 DFQATT, CDR2 SNEGSKA (reference sequence). The CDR3 nucleotides read TGCAGTGCTAGCCCCCCGGGACTCAGCTACAATGGGCAGTTCTTC. It translates to CSASPPGLSYNGQFF.

Turning to this clonotype: Here the CDR3 omits its conserved ending phenylalanine or tryptophan, so a read error is the likely source. The gene calls are TRBV12-3 or TRBV12-4 and TRBJ1-4; 7 bases match TRBD1. Trimming cost V 4 bases and J 7 bases; bases outside gene matches: 9. The CDR3 has 15 amino acids. The CDR3 here is CASSSATGSGEKLFL. The CDR3 bases are TGTGCCAGCAGTTCCGCGACAGGGAGTGGTGAAAAACTGTTTCTT.

This chain connects TRBV5-1 to TRBJ2-2; unclear D gene. CDR1 and CDR2 (germline): SGHRS, YFSETQ. The CDR3 sequence is 14 residues long. Trimming removed 4 bases from V and 0 bases from J, with 7 bases in between. The chain's CDR3 is CASSTWANTGELFF. In DNA, the CDR3 is TGCGCCAGCAGCACCTGGGCGAACACCGGGGAGCTGTTTTTT.

CDR3 protein: CSVEFPRLAGVYNEQFF. Written as DNA, the CDR3 is TGCAGCGTTGAATTCCCCAGGCTAGCGGGAGTTTACAATGAGCAGTTCTTC. The V and J genes are TRBV29-1 and TRBJ2-1, with 10 bases that match TRBD2. CDR1 is SQVTM, CDR2 ANQGSEA, per germline. V lost 2 bases to trimming and J lost 4 bases; unmatched junction nucleotides: 11. This CDR3 contains 17 residues.

About this clonotype itself: A much more abundant neighbour one base away suggests this may be a read error. The rearrangement joins TRBV24-1 to TRBJ1-2, with D perhaps TRBD1 (5 bases). Germline lookup yields CDR1 KGHDR and CDR2 SFDVKD. CDR3 length equals 14 residues. The CDR3 sequence: CTTSDSVRDSGYTF. CDR3 bases: TGTACCACCAGTGATTCAGTCAGGGATTCTGGCTACACCTTC.

V is TRBV6-4 and J is TRBJ2-1; 9 positions match TRBD1. V trimming: 5 bases; J trimming: 5 bases; junction bases outside the gene matches: 10. CDR1 is MRHNA and CDR2 is SNTAGT in the germline V gene. The length of the CDR3 is 16 residues. CDR3 in amino acids: CASSNNAGTGNNEQFF. CDR3 DNA: TGTGCCAGCAGTAATAACGCGGGGACAGGGAACAATGAGCAGTTCTTC.

This clonotype was detected many times. The chain couples TRBV30 to TRBJ2-3; 8 bases fit TRBD2. The CDR3 sequence is 14 residues long. V was pared by 3 bases and J by 1 base, with 3 bases of the junction left unmatched. Germline assignment: CDR1 GTSNPN and CDR2 SVGIG (reference sequence). The chain's CDR3 is CAWRQAGGTDTQYF. In DNA, the CDR3 is TGTGCCTGGAGACAAGCGGGGGGCACAGATACGCAGTATTTT.

The sample holds one count of this clonotype. One junction end does not reproduce the germline sequence, and a read error may be involved. This sequence joins TRBV30 and TRBJ2-1, with D possibly matching TRBD2 (6 bases). Germline values: CDR1 GTSNPN, CDR2 SVGIG (reference sequence). CDR3 length: 13 residues. The CDR3 loop reads CALGLALNNEQCF. As DNA, the CDR3 is TGTGCCTTGGGGCTAGCGCTAAACAATGAGCAGTGTTTC.

V gene TRBV12-3 or TRBV12-4 combines with J gene TRBJ2-1; 10 nucleotides align to TRBD2. This CDR3 comprises 16 residues. The J segment lost 10 bases and the V segment lost 5 bases, leaving 14 bases of the junction unmatched. The CDR3 sequence is CASSPASGRGCNEQFF. CDR3 coding DNA: TGTGCCAGCAGTCCCGCTAGCGGGAGAGGGTGTAACGAGCAGTTCTTC.